The TCR beta chain described here comes from a study of T cell repertoires in cytomegalovirus infection. Study outcomes and limitations: In two of eight donors, the top clonotype was HLA-C-restricted CMV-specific.

Germline assignment: CDR1 MRHNA and CDR2 SNTAGT. This CDR3 has 16 amino acids. V was trimmed by 3 bases and J by 0 bases, leaving 12 bases between them. As to this clonotype: The target antigen is unknown.

TCRdb itself ran the reads through MiXCR, one entry per CDR3 protein. The profile shows about 310,000 distinct CDR3 sequences, 17% of them singletons. The chain combines TRBV6-4 with TRBJ1-5, with D perhaps TRBD1 (5 bases). Specimen: PBMCs. This receptor was taken from a human donor in good health (CMV status not recorded). Some clones in this sample may be carry-over from other donors' samples. The CDR3, as DNA: TGTGCCAGCAGTGAGGCCAGGGCGTATAGCAATCAGCCCCAGCATTTT. Its translation: CASSEARAYSNQPQHF.